Detailed here is one T cell receptor beta chain. Its cognate antigen has yet to be identified. No base quality information exists; no much larger clone differs at one position. Library preparation employed the immunoSEQ multiplex PCR assay. RNA was extracted from all samples and reverse transcribed into cDNA as template for TCR sequencing. SuperScript III was used to make first-strand cDNA, primed with a 2:1 mix of oligo-dT and random hexamers. Amplification bias was assessed with a synthetic immune receptor repertoire, and residual bias was removed computationally. The authors' pipeline ran thus. After raw reads were preprocessed to remove errors, the CDR3 was defined following IMGT conventions as running from the conserved cysteine to phenylalanine. To get clonality, Shannon entropy was normalized by log2 of the number of productive unique TCRs and the result was subtracted from 1. Scalp TCRbeta sequences were cross-referenced with sorted blood CD4 and CD8 repertoires so that the CD4 or CD8 identity of scalp clones could be inferred. TCRdb provides this immuneACCESS table in a form limited to in-frame rearrangements. Some clones are lacking; in checked studies, under half of them reflect an unresolved V gene, and why the rest are absent is not known. The V and J calls and clone size are taken from that table; D and trimming were inferred from the DNA. The sample table contains roughly 180,000 clones; only one count was recorded for about 55% of them. Jointly, the top ten make up roughly a tenth of the sample.

The time point label for this specimen denotes: roughly 24 weeks on oral tofacitinib. Read against the paper, the sample's treatment or condition label means: oral pan-JAK inhibitor, 5-10 mg twice daily. Lesional scalp punch biopsies and peripheral blood were collected from alopecia areata patients. PBMCs were separated by density centrifugation and stained for CD3, CD4 and CD8, after which CD4+ and CD8+ T cells were sorted on a FACSAria. The source of the sample is a study of CD8+ T cells in alopecia areata (dated by TCRdb to the late 2010s). Background on the whole study: The treated patients took part in an open-label pilot trial in which moderate-to-severe alopecia areata was treated with oral tofacitinib at 5 to 10 mg twice daily. Patients received tofacitinib for 6 to 18 months and were then followed off drug for 6 months to check for delayed response and recurrence. Disease severity in treated patients was measured with the SALT score, which quantifies the percentage of affected scalp surface area. The study used high-throughput TCRbeta sequencing to examine T cell clonal expansion in alopecia areata, in both the C3H/HeJ mouse model and human patients. In humans, TCRbeta sequencing was performed on scalp tissue and on sorted CD4+ and CD8+ peripheral blood T cells from healthy controls and from patients with patchy or totalis/universalis alopecia areata. Biopsies were taken from tofacitinib-treated patients at baseline and again at 4 and 24 weeks into treatment, and several of those patients also had a later scalp biopsy. Scalp clonality was compared among normal scalp (n=4), patchy alopecia areata scalp (n=8), and alopecia totalis/universalis scalp (n=8). RNA was extracted with the PAXgene miRNA kit for fixed scalp, the miRNeasy kit for PBMCs, and the RNeasy kit for mouse skin. Amplification of TCRbeta CDR3 regions was done by immunoSEQ multiplex PCR using 35 Vbeta forward primers and 13 Jbeta reverse primers. Beyond this particular receptor, the publication reports: Resident alphabeta T cells in normal human skin are also sequenced, complicating scalp TCR repertoire analysis, unlike mouse skin dominated by gammadelta T cells. Because the treated cohort was small and included a single nonresponder, larger studies are needed to assess links between baseline CD8+ expansion and response. With tofacitinib, both scalp clonality and the number of expanded CD8+ clones among the top 100 scalp clones went down significantly. During tofacitinib treatment, many expanded lesional clones stuck around in both scalp and blood, and this persistence may partly explain why relapse happens after treatment is stopped. Shared TCR sequences between patients were less evident than in mice, which may be partly attributable to HLA diversity in the patient population. Lesional scalp, especially in alopecia totalis/universalis, showed higher clonality and more expanded CD8+ clones than normal scalp, suggesting antigenic drive.

Via the germline V gene (reference sequence), CDR1 is MNHEY and CDR2 SMNVEV. V is trimmed back by 7 bases and J by 10 bases, and the junction contains 4 bases that no gene match accounts for. The CDR3, cysteine through phenylalanine, is 11 amino acids long. Only CDR3 DNA remains: 33 bases, in frame from the first base. Sequences were derived from CD8+ T cells sorted from blood, sampled at week 24, from a patient treated with tofacitinib. The chain is made from TRBV27 and TRBJ2-3; the central 8 bases match TRBD2. The sequence came from a human donor with alopecia areata. The DNA sequence reads TGTGCCAGCACCGGGGGGGAGTCGCAGTATTTT. This translates into CASTGGESQYF.